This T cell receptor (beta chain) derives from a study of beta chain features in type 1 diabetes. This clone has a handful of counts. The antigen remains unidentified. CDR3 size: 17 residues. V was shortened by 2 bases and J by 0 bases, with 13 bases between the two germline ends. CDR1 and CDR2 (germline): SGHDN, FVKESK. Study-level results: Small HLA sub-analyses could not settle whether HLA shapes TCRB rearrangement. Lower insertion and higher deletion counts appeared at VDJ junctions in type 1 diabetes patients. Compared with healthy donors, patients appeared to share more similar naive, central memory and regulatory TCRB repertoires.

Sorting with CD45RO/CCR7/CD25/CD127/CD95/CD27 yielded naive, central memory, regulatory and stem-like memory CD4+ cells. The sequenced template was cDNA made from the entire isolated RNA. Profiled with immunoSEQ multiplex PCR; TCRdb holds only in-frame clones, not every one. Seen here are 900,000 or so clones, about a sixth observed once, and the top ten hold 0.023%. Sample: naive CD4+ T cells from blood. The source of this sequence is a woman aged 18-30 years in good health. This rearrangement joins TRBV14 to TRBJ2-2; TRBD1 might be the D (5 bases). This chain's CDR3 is CASSQFGRQTNTGELFF. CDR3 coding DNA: TGTGCCAGCAGCCAATTTGGACGACAGACGAACACCGGGGAGCTGTTTTTT.